The 15 T cell receptor beta chains in this list originate from one sample, sequenced in a study of cytomegalovirus exposure and HLA in healthy donors. Clones were read by immunoSEQ multiplex PCR, and TCRdb kept only the in-frame ones, dropping some. This table has under 200,000 clones, about 86% appearing once. Sequencing used PBMCs. All receptors derive from a young woman in good health and CMV-seronegative.

The CDR3 nucleotides are TGTGCCAGCAGCTTAGATCTGTCGGGACAGGGTTTGGATGAGCAGTTCTTC. Translation gives CASSLDLSGQGLDEQFF. The gene calls are TRBV13 and TRBJ2-1; 9 nucleotides match TRBD1. The CDR3 extends over 17 amino acids. V was clipped by 1 base and J by 8 bases; unmatched bases: 12. Per germline, CDR1 PRHDT and CDR2 FYEKMQ (reference sequence).

This clone was counted only a few times. V usage is TRBV7-9 and J usage is TRBJ1-3; weak D call: TRBD1 (5 bases). The CDR3 extends over 14 amino acids. Per germline, CDR1 SEHNR and CDR2 FQNEAQ (reference sequence). V dropped 4 bases and J dropped 6 bases, with 13 bases sitting between them. CDR3 sequence reads: CASSSGRFENTIYF. In DNA form, the CDR3 reads TGTGCCAGCAGCTCAGGGAGGTTTGAAAACACCATATATTTT. The variable domain in full, completed from reference TRBV7-9 and TRBJ1-3, reads DTGVSQNPRHKITKRGQNVTFRCDPISEHNRLYWYRQTLGQGPEFLTYFQNEAQLEKSRLLSDRFSAERPKGSFSTLEIQRTEQGDSAMYLCASSSGRFENTIYFGEGSWLTVV.

This clone was seen only once. This chain links TRBV4-3 with TRBJ2-3; D is ambiguous. Germline V CDR1 and CDR2: LGHNA, YSLEER. This CDR3 has 16 residues. V was clipped by 3 bases and J by 2 bases, with 15 bases between them. CDR3 nucleotide sequence: TGCGCCAGCAGCCATGGTCCCTGGCGGCCCACAGATACGCAGTATTTT. Translation: CASSHGPWRPTDTQYF.

A few counts support this clone. The chain is built from TRBV5-5 and TRBJ1-1, with D hard to call. Germline V CDR1 and CDR2: SGHKS, YYEKEE (reference sequence). The CDR3 is made up of 11 amino acids. V shed 0 bases and J shed 6 bases, with 3 bases lying between them. CDR3: CASSLGPEAFF. The CDR3 DNA is TGTGCCAGCAGCTTGGGGCCTGAAGCTTTCTTT.

J is TRBJ2-3 and V is TRBV30; D unresolved. V dropped 0 bases and J dropped 2 bases, with 12 bases sitting between them. The CDR3 loop spans 15 amino acids. The V gene's germline CDR1 is GTSNPN and CDR2 SVGIG (reference sequence). The CDR3 nucleotides read TGTGCCTGGAGTGTCCTACAGACCTTCACAGATACGCAGTATTTT. Translating gives CAWSVLQTFTDTQYF.

The table lists this clone with a count of one. The rearrangement uses TRBV14 and TRBJ1-2; D gene ambiguous. V was cut by 1 base and J by 3 bases, with 9 bases left in between. The V gene's germline CDR1 is SGHDN and CDR2 FVKESK. The CDR3 sequence is 14 residues long. CDR3 nucleotide sequence: TGTGCCAGCAGCCAAGGACTACGTCACTATGGCTACACCTTC. Translation: CASSQGLRHYGYTF.

CDR3 region: CASSLNYRGSRYGYTF. The CDR3 region has the DNA TGCGCCAGCAGCTTGAACTATCGGGGTTCCCGCTATGGCTACACCTTC. The V call is TRBV5-1, the J call TRBJ1-2; D is undetermined. V lost 1 base and J lost 4, with 17 bases in between. The germline CDR1 and CDR2 sequences are SGHRS and YFSETQ. The CDR3 is made up of 16 amino acids. Complete variable domain (other parts from reference TRBV5-1 and TRBJ1-2): KAGVTQTPRYLIKTRGQQVTLSCSPISGHRSVSWYQQTPGQGLQFLFEYFSETQRNKGNFPGRFSGRQFSNSRSEMNVSTLELGDSALYLCASSLNYRGSRYGYTFGSGTRLTVV.

This sequence joins TRBV27 and TRBJ2-2; 8 bases map to TRBD1. This CDR3 region has 17 residues. CDR1 is MNHEY, CDR2 SMNVEV, per germline (reference sequence). V was pared by 7 bases and J by 3 bases, with 13 bases of the junction left unmatched. The CDR3 protein is CASTFGQGPLYTGELFF. The CDR3 DNA reads as TGTGCCAGCACTTTCGGACAGGGACCTCTTTACACCGGGGAGCTGTTTTTT.

This clone was counted between two and nine times. The V gene is TRBV5-5, the J gene TRBJ2-7; D not resolved. Germline CDR1 reads SGHKS; CDR2 reads YYEKEE (reference sequence). The V gene lost 0 bases and the J gene lost 7 bases, with 11 bases spanning the gap. The CDR3 covers 13 residues. CDR3 residues: CASSLGAAREQYF. CDR3 sequence (DNA): TGTGCCAGCAGCTTGGGGGCCGCCCGGGAGCAGTACTTC.

The chain employs TRBV6-5 and TRBJ1-1, with D maybe TRBD1 (6 bases). V was trimmed by 6 bases and J by 4 bases, leaving 15 bases between them. The CDR3 contains 14 residues. Germline CDR1 reads MNHEY; CDR2 reads SVGAGI. The CDR3 sequence: CASSQNGGRTEAFF. CDR3 DNA sequence: TGTGCCAGCAGCCAAAACGGGGGGCGCACTGAAGCTTTCTTT.

The rearrangement uses TRBV7-2 and TRBJ1-1, with TRBD1 matching over 8 bases. V shed 3 bases, J shed 2 bases, and the junction held 2 bases outside the gene matches. The CDR3 consists of 14 residues. CDR1 is SGHTA and CDR2 is FQGNSA in the germline V gene. The CDR3 nucleotides read TGTGCCAGCAGCTTTTCAGGGGGCAACACTGAAGCTTTCTTT. The encoded protein is CASSFSGGNTEAFF.

The count of this clone is one. The chain recombines TRBV5-5 with TRBJ1-1; no reliable D call. The V and J ends lost 2 bases and 1 base respectively, with 6 bases between them. This CDR3 is built from 13 residues. The germline V gene has CDR1 SGHKS and CDR2 YYEKEE (reference sequence). CDR3: CASSFNRNTEAFF. CDR3 DNA: TGTGCCAGCAGCTTTAATCGGAACACTGAAGCTTTCTTT.

This chain connects TRBV5-5 to TRBJ1-2, with D unresolved. CDR1 SGHKS and CDR2 YYEKEE come from the germline V gene (reference sequence). Trimming left V 0 bases short and J 3 bases short, with 6 bases between. This CDR3 contains 13 residues. The chain's CDR3 is CASSLGLDYGYTF. CDR3 coding DNA: TGTGCCAGCAGCTTGGGACTGGACTATGGCTACACCTTC.

The CDR3 DNA follows: TGTGCTAGTGGTTCCCCATCGGGTGAGGGATGGAGAAACGAGCAGTACTTC. Protein: CASGSPSGEGWRNEQYF. This chain links TRBV12-5 with TRBJ2-7, with D maybe TRBD2 (5 bases). Germline CDR1 and CDR2: LGHNT and FRNRAP. Trimming took off 4 bases at V and 5 bases at J, with 24 bases between the two ends. The CDR3 is made up of 17 amino acids. Drawing the rest from reference TRBV12-5 and TRBJ2-7, the complete variable domain is DARVTQTPRHKVTEMGQEVTMRCQPILGHNTVFWYRQTMMQGLELLAYFRNRAPLDDSGMPKDRFSAEMPDATLATLKIQPSEPRDSAVYFCASGSPSGEGWRNEQYFGPGTRLTVT.

V usage is TRBV7-8 and J usage is TRBJ2-7; a weak D match, TRBD2 (6 bases). CDR1 is SGHVS, CDR2 FQNEAQ, per germline. V was cut by 1 base and J by 1 base, with 11 bases left in between. CDR3 size: 15 residues. The CDR3 loop is CASSLVEEGSYEQYF. The CDR3 bases are TGTGCCAGCAGCTTAGTGGAGGAGGGGTCCTACGAGCAGTACTTC.